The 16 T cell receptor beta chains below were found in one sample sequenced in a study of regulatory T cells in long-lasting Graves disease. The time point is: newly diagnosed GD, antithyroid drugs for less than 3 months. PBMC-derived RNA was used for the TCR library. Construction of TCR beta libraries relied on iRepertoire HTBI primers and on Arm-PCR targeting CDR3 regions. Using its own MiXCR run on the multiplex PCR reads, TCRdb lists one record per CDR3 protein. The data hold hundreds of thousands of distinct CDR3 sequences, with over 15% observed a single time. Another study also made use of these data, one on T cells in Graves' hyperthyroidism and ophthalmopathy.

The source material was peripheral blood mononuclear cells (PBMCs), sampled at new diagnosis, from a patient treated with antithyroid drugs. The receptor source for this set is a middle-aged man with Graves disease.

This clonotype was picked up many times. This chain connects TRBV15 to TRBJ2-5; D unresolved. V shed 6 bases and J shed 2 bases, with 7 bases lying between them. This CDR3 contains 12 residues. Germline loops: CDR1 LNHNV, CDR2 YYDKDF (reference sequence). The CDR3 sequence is CATSKVQETQYF. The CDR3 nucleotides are TGTGCCACCAGTAAGGTTCAAGAGACCCAGTACTTC.

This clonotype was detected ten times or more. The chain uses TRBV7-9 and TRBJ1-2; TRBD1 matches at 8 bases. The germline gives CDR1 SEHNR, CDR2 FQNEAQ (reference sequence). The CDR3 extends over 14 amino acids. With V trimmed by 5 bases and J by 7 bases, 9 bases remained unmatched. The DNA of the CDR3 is TGTGCCAGCAGCCTTTCGACAGGGGTATTTGGCTACACCTTC. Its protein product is CASSLSTGVFGYTF.

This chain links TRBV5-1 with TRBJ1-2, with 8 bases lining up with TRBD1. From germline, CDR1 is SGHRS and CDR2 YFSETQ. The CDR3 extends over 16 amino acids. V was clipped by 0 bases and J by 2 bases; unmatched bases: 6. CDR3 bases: TGCGCCAGCAGCTTGGATTCAGGGGGCCTGAACTATGGCTACACCTTC. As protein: CASSLDSGGLNYGYTF.

The CDR3 spells CASSLLESSLRGTQYF. The CDR3 DNA reads TGTGCCAGCAGTCTCCTTGAGTCGAGTCTAAGGGGGACCCAGTACTTC. The chain links TRBV28 to TRBJ2-5; the D gene is possibly TRBD1 (5 bases). The CDR3 totals 16 residues. With 5 bases removed from V and 7 bases from J, the gap between germline ends came to 23 bases. Germline loops: CDR1 MDHEN, CDR2 SYDVKM. Based on the CDR3 plus reference TRBV28 and TRBJ2-5, the full variable domain is DVKVTQSSRYLVKRTGEKVFLECVQDMDHENMFWYRQDPGLGLRLIYFSYDVKMKEKGDIPEGYSVSREKKERFSLILESASTNQTSMYLCASSLLESSLRGTQYFGPGTRLLVL.

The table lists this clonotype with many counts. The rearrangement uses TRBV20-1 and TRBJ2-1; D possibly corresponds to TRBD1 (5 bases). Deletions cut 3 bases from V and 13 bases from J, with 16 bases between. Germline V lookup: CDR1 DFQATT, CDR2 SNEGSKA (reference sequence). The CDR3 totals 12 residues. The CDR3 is CSASSRELKQFF. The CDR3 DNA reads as TGCAGTGCTAGTAGCAGGGAATTAAAACAGTTCTTC.

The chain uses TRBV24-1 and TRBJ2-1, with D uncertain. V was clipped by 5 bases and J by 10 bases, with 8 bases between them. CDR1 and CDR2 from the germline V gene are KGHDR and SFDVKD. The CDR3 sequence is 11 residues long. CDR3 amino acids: CATSVVGEQFF. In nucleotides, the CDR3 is TGTGCCACCAGTGTGGTTGGCGAGCAGTTCTTC.

Written as DNA, the CDR3 is TGTGCCAGCAGCCCGGAAGGGTCGGGCGGCTACACCTTC. It translates to CASSPEGSGGYTF. The chain has TRBV7-3 and TRBJ1-2, with D unclear. V was shortened by 5 bases and J by 8 bases, with 15 bases between the two germline ends. The CDR3 is 13 amino acids. The germline V gene has CDR1 SGHTA and CDR2 FQGTGA.

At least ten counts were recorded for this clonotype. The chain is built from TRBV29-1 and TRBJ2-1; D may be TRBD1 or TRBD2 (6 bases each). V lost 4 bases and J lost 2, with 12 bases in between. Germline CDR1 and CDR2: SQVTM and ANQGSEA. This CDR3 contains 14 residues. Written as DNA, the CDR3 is TGCAGCGTTGGTGAGGGGGGCCCCTACAATGAGCAGTTCTTC. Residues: CSVGEGGPYNEQFF.

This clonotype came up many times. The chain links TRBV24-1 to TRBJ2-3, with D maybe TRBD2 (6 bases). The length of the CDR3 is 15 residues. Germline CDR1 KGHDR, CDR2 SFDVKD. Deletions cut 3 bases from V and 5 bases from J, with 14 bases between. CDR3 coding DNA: TGTGCCACCAGTGATGATACCGGGACTGGAGATACGCAGTATTTT. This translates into CATSDDTGTGDTQYF.

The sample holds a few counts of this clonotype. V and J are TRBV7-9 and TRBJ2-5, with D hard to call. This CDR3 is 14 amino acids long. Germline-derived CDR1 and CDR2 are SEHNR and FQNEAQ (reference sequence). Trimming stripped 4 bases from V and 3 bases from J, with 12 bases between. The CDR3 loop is CASSSLDGKETQYF. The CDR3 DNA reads TGTGCCAGCAGCTCTCTAGACGGCAAAGAGACCCAGTACTTC.

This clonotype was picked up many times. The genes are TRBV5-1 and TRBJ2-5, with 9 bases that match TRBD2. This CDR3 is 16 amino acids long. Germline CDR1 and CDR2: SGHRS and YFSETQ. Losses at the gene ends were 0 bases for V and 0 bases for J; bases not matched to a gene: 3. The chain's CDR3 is CASSLVLAGDQETQYF. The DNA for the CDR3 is TGCGCCAGCAGCTTGGTATTAGCGGGGGACCAAGAGACCCAGTACTTC.

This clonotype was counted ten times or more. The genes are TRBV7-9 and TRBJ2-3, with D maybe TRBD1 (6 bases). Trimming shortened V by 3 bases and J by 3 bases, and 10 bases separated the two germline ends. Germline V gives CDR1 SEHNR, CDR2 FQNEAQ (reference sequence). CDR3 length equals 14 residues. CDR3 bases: TGTGCCAGCAGCTTCCCAGGGGAGACAGATACGCAGTATTTT. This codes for CASSFPGETDTQYF.

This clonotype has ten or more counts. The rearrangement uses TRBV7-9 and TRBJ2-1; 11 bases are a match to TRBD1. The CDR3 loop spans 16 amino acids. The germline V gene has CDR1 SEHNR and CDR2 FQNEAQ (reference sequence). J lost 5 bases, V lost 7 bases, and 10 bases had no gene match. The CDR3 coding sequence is TGTGCCAGCACCGTAAACCGGGACAGGGGGAACAATGAGCAGTTCTTC. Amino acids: CASTVNRDRGNNEQFF.

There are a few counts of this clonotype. CDR3 residues: CASSSTGASYNEQFF. CDR3 bases: TGTGCCAGCAGTTCGACAGGGGCTTCCTACAATGAGCAGTTCTTC. The chain joins TRBV6-5 to TRBJ2-1, with TRBD1 matching 8 bases. Trimming removed 4 bases from V and 1 base from J; junction bases left unmatched: 3. Germline CDR1 reads MNHEY; CDR2 reads SVGAGI. The CDR3 sequence is 15 residues long.

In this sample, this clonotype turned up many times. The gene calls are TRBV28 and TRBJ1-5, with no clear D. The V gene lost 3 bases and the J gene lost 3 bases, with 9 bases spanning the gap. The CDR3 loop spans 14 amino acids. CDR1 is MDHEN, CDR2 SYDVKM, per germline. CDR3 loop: CASSFLQPNQPQHF. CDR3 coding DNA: TGTGCCAGCAGTTTCCTACAGCCCAATCAGCCCCAGCATTTT.

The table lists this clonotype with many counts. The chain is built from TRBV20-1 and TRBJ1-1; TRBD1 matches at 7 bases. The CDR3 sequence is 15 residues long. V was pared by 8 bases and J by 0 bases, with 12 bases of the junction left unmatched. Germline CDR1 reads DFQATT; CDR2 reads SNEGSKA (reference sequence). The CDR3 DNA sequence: TGCAGTACGCCACCGTCGGGACAGTTGAACACTGAAGCTTTCTTT. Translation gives CSTPPSGQLNTEAFF.